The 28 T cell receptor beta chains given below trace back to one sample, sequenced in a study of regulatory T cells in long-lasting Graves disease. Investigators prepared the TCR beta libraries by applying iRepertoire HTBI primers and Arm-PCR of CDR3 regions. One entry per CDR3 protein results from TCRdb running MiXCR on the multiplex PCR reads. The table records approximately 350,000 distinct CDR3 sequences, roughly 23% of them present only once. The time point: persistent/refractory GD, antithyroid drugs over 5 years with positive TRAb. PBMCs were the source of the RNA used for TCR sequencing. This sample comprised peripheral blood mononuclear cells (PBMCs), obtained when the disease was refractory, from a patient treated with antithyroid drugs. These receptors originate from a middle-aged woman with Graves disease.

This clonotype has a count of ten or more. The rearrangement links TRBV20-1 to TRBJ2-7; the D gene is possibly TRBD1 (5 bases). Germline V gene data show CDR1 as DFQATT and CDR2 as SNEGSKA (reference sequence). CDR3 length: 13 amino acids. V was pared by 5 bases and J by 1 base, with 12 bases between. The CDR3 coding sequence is TGCAGTGCTCGACCCCCAGGGTCCTACGAGCAGTACTTC. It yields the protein CSARPPGSYEQYF.

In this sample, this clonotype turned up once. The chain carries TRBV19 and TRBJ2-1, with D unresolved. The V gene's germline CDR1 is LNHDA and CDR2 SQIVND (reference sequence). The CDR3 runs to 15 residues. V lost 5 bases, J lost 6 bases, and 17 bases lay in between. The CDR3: CASSRARSDANEQFF. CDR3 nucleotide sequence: TGTGCCAGTAGTCGTGCTCGGAGCGACGCCAATGAGCAGTTCTTC.

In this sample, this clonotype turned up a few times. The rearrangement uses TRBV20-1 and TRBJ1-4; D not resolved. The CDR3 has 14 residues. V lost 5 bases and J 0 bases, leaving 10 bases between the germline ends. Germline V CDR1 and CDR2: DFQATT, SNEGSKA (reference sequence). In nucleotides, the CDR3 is TGCAGTGCTCCATTTTTGGCAACTAATGAAAAACTGTTTTTT. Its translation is CSAPFLATNEKLFF.

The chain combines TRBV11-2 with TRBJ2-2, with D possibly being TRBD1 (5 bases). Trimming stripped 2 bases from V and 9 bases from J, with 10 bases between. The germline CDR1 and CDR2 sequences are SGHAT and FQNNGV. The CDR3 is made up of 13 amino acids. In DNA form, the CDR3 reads TGTGCCAGCAGCTTAACTGGGGCTCGGGAGCTGTTTTTT. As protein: CASSLTGARELFF.

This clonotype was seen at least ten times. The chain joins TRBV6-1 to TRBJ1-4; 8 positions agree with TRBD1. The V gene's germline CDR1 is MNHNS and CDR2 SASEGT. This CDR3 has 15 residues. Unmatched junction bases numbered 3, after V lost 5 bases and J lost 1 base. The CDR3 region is CASSKTGGTNEKLFF. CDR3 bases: TGTGCCAGCAGTAAAACAGGGGGAACTAATGAAAAACTGTTTTTT.

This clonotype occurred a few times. The CDR3 protein is CASSGRLAGGPLLETQYF. The CDR3 DNA is TGCGCCAGCAGCGGACGACTAGCGGGAGGGCCTTTGTTGGAGACCCAGTACTTC. V usage is TRBV4-1 and J usage is TRBJ2-5; 14 bases line up with TRBD2. CDR3 length: 18 amino acids. Germline trimming cut 5 bases from V and 5 bases from J; bases unmatched to any gene: 13. Germline V gene lookup returns CDR1 MGHRA and CDR2 YSYEKL.

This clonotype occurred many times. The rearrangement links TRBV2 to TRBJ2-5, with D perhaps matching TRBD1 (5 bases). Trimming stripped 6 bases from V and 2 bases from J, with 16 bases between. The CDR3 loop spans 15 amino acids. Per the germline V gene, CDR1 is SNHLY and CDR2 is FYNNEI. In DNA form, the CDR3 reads TGTGCCAGCAGAACCCTTACAGGAAAACAAGAGACCCAGTACTTC. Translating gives CASRTLTGKQETQYF.

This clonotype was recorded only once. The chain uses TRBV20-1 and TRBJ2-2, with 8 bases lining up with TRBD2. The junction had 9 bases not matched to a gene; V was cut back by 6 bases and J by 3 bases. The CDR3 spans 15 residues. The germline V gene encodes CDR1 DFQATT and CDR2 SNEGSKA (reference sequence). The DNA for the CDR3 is TGCAGTGCGCATACTAGCGGAGATTACACCGGGGAGCTGTTTTTT. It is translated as CSAHTSGDYTGELFF.

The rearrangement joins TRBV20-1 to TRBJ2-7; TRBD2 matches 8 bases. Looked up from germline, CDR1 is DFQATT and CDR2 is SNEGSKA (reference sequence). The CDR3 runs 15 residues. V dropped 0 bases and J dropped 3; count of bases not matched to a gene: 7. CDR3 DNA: TGCAGTGCTAGAGACCTTGGGACTAGTATCTACGAGCAGTACTTC. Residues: CSARDLGTSIYEQYF.

CDR3 loop: CASRSWSDSYEQYF. The CDR3 DNA reads as TGTGCCAGCCGTAGTTGGTCTGATTCCTACGAGCAGTACTTC. V and J are TRBV28 and TRBJ2-7; D is ambiguous. Per germline, CDR1 MDHEN and CDR2 SYDVKM. The CDR3 sequence is 14 residues long. Trimming cost V 8 bases and J 1 base, with 15 bases left between them. The full variable domain, its missing parts supplied by reference TRBV28 and TRBJ2-7, is DVKVTQSSRYLVKRTGEKVFLECVQDMDHENMFWYRQDPGLGLRLIYFSYDVKMKEKGDIPEGYSVSREKKERFSLILESASTNQTSMYLCASRSWSDSYEQYFGPGTRLTVT.

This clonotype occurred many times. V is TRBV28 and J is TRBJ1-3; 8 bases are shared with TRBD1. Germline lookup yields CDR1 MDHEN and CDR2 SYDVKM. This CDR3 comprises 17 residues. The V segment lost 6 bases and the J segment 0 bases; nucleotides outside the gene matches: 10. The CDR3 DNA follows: TGTGCCAGCAGCAGTCCCGGGACAGGACTCTCTGGAAACACCATATATTTT. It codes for CASSSPGTGLSGNTIYF. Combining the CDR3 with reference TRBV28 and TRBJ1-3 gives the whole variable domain DVKVTQSSRYLVKRTGEKVFLECVQDMDHENMFWYRQDPGLGLRLIYFSYDVKMKEKGDIPEGYSVSREKKERFSLILESASTNQTSMYLCASSSPGTGLSGNTIYFGEGSWLTVV.

The CDR3 DNA is TGTGCCAGCCTTTGGGACACCGGGGAGCTGTTTTTT. Protein sequence: CASLWDTGELFF. This rearrangement joins TRBV2 to TRBJ2-2; D uncertain. This CDR3 has 12 residues. Trimming shortened V by 8 bases and J by 3 bases, and 7 bases separated the two germline ends. Germline CDR1 reads SNHLY; CDR2 reads FYNNEI.

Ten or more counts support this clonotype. CDR3 sequence: CASSSSGANVLTF. As DNA, the CDR3 is TGTGCCAGCAGTAGCTCTGGGGCCAACGTCCTGACTTTC. The genes are TRBV2 and TRBJ2-6; D remains unclear. This CDR3 has 13 amino acids. Deletions cut 5 bases from V and 0 bases from J, with 2 bases between. CDR1 is SNHLY, CDR2 FYNNEI, per germline.

DNA for the CDR3: TGCAGTGCTAGGTCCGCGGGAGTTAGGGGTACGCAGTATTTT. Translating it yields CSARSAGVRGTQYF. This rearrangement joins TRBV20-1 to TRBJ2-3; 7 nucleotides align to TRBD2. This CDR3 comprises 14 residues. Germline V gives CDR1 DFQATT, CDR2 SNEGSKA (reference sequence). The trim removed 3 bases at V and 8 bases at J, leaving 11 bases unmatched.

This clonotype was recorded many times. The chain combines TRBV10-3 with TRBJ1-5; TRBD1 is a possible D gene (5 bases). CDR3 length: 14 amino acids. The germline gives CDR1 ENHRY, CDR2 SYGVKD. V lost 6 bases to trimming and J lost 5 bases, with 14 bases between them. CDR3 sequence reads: CAISPGPADQPQHF. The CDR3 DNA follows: TGTGCCATCAGCCCGGGACCGGCGGATCAGCCCCAGCATTTT.

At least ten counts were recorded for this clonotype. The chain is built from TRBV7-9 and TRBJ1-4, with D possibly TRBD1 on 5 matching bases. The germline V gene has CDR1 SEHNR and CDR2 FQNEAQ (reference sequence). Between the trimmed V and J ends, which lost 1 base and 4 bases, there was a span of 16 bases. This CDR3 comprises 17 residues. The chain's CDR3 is CASSLVRGARDNEKLFF. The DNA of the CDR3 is TGTGCCAGCAGCTTAGTTCGTGGGGCGCGGGATAATGAAAAACTGTTTTTT. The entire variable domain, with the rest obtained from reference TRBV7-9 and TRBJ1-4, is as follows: DTGVSQNPRHKITKRGQNVTFRCDPISEHNRLYWYRQTLGQGPEFLTYFQNEAQLEKSRLLSDRFSAERPKGSFSTLEIQRTEQGDSAMYLCASSLVRGARDNEKLFFGSGTQLSVL.

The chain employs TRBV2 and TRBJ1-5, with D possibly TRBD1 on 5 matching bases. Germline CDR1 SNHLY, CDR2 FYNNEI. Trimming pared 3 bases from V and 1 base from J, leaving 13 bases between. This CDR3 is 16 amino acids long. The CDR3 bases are TGTGCCAGCAGTGAGGAGGGGCCTTTAAGCAATCAGCCCCAGCATTTT. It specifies CASSEEGPLSNQPQHF.

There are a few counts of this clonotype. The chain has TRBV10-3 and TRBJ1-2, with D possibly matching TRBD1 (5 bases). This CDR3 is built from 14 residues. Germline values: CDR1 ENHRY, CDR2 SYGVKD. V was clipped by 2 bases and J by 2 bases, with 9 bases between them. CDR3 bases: TGTGCCATCAGTGAGGGGGCCTTAAACTATGGCTACACCTTC. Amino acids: CAISEGALNYGYTF.

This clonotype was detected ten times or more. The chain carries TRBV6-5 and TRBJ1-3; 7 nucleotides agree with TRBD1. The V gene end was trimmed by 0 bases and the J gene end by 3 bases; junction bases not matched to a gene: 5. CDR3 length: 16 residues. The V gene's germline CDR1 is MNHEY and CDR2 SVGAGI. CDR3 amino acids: CASSYSTGDHGNTIYF. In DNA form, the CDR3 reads TGTGCCAGCAGTTACTCAACAGGGGACCATGGAAACACCATATATTTT.

The CDR3 region is CASSQHPGRTYEQYF. The CDR3 nucleotides read TGCGCCAGCAGCCAACACCCGGGACGGACCTACGAGCAGTACTTC. The rearrangement links TRBV4-1 to TRBJ2-7, with D possibly being TRBD1 or TRBD2 (5 bases each). CDR1 is MGHRA, CDR2 YSYEKL, per germline. The CDR3 is made up of 15 amino acids. Trimming stripped 2 bases from V and 2 bases from J, with 13 bases between.

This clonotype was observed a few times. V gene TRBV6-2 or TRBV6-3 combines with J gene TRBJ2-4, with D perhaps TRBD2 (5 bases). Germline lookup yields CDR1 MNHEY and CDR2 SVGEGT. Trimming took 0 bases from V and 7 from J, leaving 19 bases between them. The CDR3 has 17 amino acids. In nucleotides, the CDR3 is TGTGCCAGCAGTTACTCGGGAGTAACCCCCCGCAGGAACATTCAGTACTTC. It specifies CASSYSGVTPRRNIQYF.

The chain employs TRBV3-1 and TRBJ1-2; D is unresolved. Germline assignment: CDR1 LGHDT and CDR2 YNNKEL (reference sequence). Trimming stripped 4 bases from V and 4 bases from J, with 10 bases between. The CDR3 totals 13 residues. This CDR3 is CASSPRTVYGYTF. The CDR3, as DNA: TGTGCCAGCAGCCCCCGGACGGTCTATGGCTACACCTTC.

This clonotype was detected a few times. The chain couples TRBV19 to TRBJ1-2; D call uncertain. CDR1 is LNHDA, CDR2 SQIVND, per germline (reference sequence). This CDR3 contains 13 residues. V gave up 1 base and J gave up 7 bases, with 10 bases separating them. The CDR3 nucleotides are TGTGCCAGTAGTATAGTAGCCGGTTCTGGCTACACCTTC. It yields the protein CASSIVAGSGYTF.

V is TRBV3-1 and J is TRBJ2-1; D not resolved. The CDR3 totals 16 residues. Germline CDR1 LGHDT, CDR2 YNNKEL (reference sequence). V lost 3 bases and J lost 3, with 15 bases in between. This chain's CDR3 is CASSQVRAARYNEQFF. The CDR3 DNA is TGTGCCAGCAGCCAGGTCCGGGCAGCCCGCTACAATGAGCAGTTCTTC.

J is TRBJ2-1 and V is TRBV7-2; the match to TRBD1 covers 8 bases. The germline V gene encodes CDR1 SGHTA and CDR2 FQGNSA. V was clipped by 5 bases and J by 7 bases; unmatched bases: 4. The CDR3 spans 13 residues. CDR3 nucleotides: TGTGCCAGCAGCACCAGACAGGGGAATGAGCAGTTCTTC. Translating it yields CASSTRQGNEQFF. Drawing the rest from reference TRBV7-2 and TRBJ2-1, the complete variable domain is GAGVSQSPSNKVTEKGKDVELRCDPISGHTALYWYRQSLGQGLEFLIYFQGNSAPDKSGLPSDRFSAERTGGSVSTLTIQRTQQEDSAVYLCASSTRQGNEQFFGPGTRLTVL.

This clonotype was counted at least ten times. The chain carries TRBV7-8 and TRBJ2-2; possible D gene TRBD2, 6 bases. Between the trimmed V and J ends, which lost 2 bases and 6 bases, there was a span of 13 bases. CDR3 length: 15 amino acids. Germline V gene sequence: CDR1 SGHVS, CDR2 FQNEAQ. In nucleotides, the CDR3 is TGTGCCAGCAGCTTACAGCGGAGCGGGTCCGGGGAGCTGTTTTTT. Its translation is CASSLQRSGSGELFF. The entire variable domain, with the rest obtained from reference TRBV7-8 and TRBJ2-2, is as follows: GAGVSQSPRYKVAKRGQDVALRCDPISGHVSLFWYQQALGQGPEFLTYFQNEAQLDKSGLPSDRFFAERPEGSVSTLKIQRTQQEDSAVYLCASSLQRSGSGELFFGEGSRLTVL.

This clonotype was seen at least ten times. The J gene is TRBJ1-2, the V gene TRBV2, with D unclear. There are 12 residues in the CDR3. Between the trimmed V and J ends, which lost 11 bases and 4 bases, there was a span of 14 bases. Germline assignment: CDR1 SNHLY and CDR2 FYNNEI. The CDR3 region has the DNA TGTGCCGGGAGTGATTTAGGCTATGGCTACACCTTC. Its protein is CAGSDLGYGYTF.

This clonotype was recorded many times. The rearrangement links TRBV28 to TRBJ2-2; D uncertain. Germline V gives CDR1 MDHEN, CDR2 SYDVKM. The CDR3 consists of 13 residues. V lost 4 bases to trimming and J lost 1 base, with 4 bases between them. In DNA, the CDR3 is TGTGCCAGCAGTTGGGAGAACACCGGGGAGCTGTTTTTT. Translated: CASSWENTGELFF. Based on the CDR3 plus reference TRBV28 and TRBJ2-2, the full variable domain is DVKVTQSSRYLVKRTGEKVFLECVQDMDHENMFWYRQDPGLGLRLIYFSYDVKMKEKGDIPEGYSVSREKKERFSLILESASTNQTSMYLCASSWENTGELFFGEGSRLTVL.